This TCR beta chain was profiled in a study of regulatory T cells in long-lasting Graves disease. Broader study findings: Investigators studied peripheral blood only, not thyroid tissue.

The time point was: persistent/refractory GD, antithyroid drugs over 5 years with positive TRAb. The TCR library was made from RNA that had been extracted from PBMCs in TRIzol. Patients were from an endocrinology department in Xi'an, China. The CDR3 sequence is 15 residues long. Germline assignment: CDR1 SGHTA and CDR2 FQGNSA. Building of the TCR beta libraries involved iRepertoire HTBI primers and Arm-PCR of CDR3 regions. TCRdb processed the multiplex PCR reads anew with MiXCR; each CDR3 protein has one entry. The repertoire includes 450,000 or so distinct CDR3 sequences, approximately 23% of them detected once, and around 12% sits in the top ten. Regarding this clonotype: The antigen is not known. A read error is possible here, since a much larger clone lies one base away.

The chain couples TRBV7-2 to TRBJ1-1; no firm D call. The receptor was isolated from a female donor with Graves disease. The source was peripheral blood mononuclear cells (PBMCs), collected when the disease was refractory, from a patient treated with antithyroid drugs. CDR3 DNA: TGTGCCAGCAGCCTGCCCGGCATCATGAACACTAAAGCTTTCTTT. It specifies CASSLPGIMNTKAFF.